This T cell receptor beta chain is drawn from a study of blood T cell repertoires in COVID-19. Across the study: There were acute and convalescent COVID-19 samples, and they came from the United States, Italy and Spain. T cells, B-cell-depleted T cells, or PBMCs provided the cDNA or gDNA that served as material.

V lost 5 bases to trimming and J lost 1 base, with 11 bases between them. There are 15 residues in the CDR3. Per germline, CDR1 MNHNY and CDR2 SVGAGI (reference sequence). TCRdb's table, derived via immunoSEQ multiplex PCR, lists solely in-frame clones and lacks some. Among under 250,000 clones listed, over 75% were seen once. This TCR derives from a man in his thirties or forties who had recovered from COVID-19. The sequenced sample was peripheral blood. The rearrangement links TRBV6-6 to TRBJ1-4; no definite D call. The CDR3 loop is CASSRTTGTNEKLFF. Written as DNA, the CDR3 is TGTGCCAGCAGTCGCACGACGGGAACTAATGAAAAACTGTTTTTT.